This TCR beta chain was identified during a study of T cell changes during pregnancy in multiple sclerosis (dated by TCRdb to between 2019 and 2020). General notes on the study: Changes in the T cell repertoire over the course of pregnancy were examined in this study in women with multiple sclerosis.

The library was generated by the immunoSEQ multiplex PCR assay. As stored in TCRdb, this immuneACCESS dataset retains in-frame rearrangements with V and J assigned. A fraction of the clones does not appear; measured against another copy, unresolved V genes explain less than half of the discrepancy, and the remainder lacks a known reason. This sample has under 120,000 clones in its table, and about 89% of those were observed once. Clones ranked in the top ten supply around 3.2% of the sample. V is trimmed back by 3 bases and J by 6 bases, and the junction contains 7 bases that no gene match accounts for. The CDR3 spans 15 residues, from the cysteine through the phenylalanine. The sequence is cut down to CDR3 DNA, 45 bases in frame from base 1. Based on the germline V gene, the CDR1 and CDR2 sequences are MGHRA and YSYEKL. About this clone itself: It lacks a known antigen. Base qualities are not at hand, and no much larger clone is one base apart.

The receptor was derived from a female donor with multiple sclerosis, enrolled in a pregnancy study. The sample was peripheral blood, taken after pregnancy. The V gene is TRBV4-1 and the J gene is TRBJ1-4, and 7 bases in between align with TRBD1. DNA sequence: TGCGCCAGCAGCCAGACGACAGGGTTGCATGAAAAACTGTTTTTT. This gives the protein CASSQTTGLHEKLFF.